The clone carrying this TCR beta chain was seen a single time. Antigen specificity is unknown. This sample is part of a study of regulatory T cells. Study-level results: Shannon entropy was nonsignificantly lower in patient CD8+ T cells than control CD8+ cells.

V was shortened by 8 bases and J by 5 bases, with 19 bases between the two germline ends. The CDR3 has 14 residues. CDR1 is MDHEN, CDR2 SYDVKM, per germline. The primer mix had 52 TRBV and 13 TRBJ primers. Method: immunoSEQ multiplex PCR; TCRdb's copy keeps in-frame clones and lacks some. The sample includes tens of thousands of clones, 90% to 95% seen only once; the top ten take 3.5% to 4%. A couple of CD3G-deficient patients had more severe autoimmunity; all had some. The TCR originated in a child aged 2-15 years with CD3G deficiency. The chain employs TRBV28 and TRBJ2-7, with a weak D call TRBD1 (5 bases). Sequencing was done on a sample of CD8+ T cells sorted from blood. CDR3 amino acids: CASLGAESGDEQYF. The CDR3 nucleotides are TGTGCCAGCCTAGGGGCGGAATCTGGGGACGAGCAGTACTTC. The variable domain in full, with the rest retrieved from reference TRBV28 and TRBJ2-7, is DVKVTQSSRYLVKRTGEKVFLECVQDMDHENMFWYRQDPGLGLRLIYFSYDVKMKEKGDIPEGYSVSREKKERFSLILESASTNQTSMYLCASLGAESGDEQYFGPGTRLTVT.